This T cell receptor (beta chain) was sequenced for a study of T-cell memory formation after mild COVID-19. Study information: Each donor largely had its own TCR clusters. Study-wide results and caveats: Later expanders leaned toward CD4+, whereas clones contracting from day 15 to 85 were balanced CD4/CD8. Pre-infection memory held some responding clones, suggesting pre-existing cross-reactive T cells responded. Those CD4+ clones that contracted were mainly in CM and EM (CD8+ ones in EMRA).

MiXCR was run by TCRdb on the 5' RACE reads, yielding one entry per CDR3 protein. Of 350,000 or so distinct CDR3 sequences in the sample, 13% were seen once. The ends were cut back, 5 bases at V and 2 bases at J, with 9 bases in the middle. The CDR3 is 13 amino acids. In germline, CDR1 is SEHNR, CDR2 FQNEAQ (reference sequence). This clonotype was counted at least ten times. Its antigen is unidentified. V usage is TRBV7-9 and J usage is TRBJ1-1; maybe TRBD1 (5 bases). Sample: PBMCs or a T cell subset sorted from them (not recorded which). The sequence derives from a man younger than 35 who had mild COVID-19 (a few samples of this study predate the infection). Cell type and time point are not known. CDR3 amino acids: CASSRGHNTEAFF. DNA for the CDR3: TGTGCCAGCAGCAGGGGCCATAACACTGAAGCTTTCTTT.